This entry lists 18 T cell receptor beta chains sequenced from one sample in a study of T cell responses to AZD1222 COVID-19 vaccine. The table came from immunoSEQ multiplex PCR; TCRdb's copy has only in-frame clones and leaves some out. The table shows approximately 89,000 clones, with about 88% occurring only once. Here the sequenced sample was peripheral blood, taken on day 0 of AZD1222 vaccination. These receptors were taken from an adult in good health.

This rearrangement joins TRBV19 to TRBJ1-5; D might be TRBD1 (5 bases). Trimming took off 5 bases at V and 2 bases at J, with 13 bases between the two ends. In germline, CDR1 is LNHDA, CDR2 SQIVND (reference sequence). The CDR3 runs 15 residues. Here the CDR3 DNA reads TGTGCCAGTAGTGCCCTGGGGGGTGGCAATCAGCCCCAGCATTTT. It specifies CASSALGGGNQPQHF.

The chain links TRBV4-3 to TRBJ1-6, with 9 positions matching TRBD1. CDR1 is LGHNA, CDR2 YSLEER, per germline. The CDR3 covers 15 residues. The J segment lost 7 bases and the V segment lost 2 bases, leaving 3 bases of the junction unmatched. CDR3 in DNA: TGCGCCAGCAGCCAAACGACAGGGGGGAATTCACCCCTCCACTTT. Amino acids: CASSQTTGGNSPLHF.

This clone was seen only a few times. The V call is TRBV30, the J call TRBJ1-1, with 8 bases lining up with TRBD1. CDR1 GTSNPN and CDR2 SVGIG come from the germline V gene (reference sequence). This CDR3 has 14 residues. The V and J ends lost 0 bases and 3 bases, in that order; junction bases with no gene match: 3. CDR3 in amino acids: CAWSVQGEDTEAFF. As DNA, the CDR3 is TGTGCCTGGAGTGTACAGGGGGAGGACACTGAAGCTTTCTTT.

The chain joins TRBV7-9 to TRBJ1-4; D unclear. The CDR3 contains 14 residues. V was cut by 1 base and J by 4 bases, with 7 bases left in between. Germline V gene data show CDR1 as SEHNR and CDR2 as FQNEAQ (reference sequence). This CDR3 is CASSLGQNNEKLFF. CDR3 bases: TGTGCCAGCAGCTTAGGTCAGAATAATGAAAAACTGTTTTTT.

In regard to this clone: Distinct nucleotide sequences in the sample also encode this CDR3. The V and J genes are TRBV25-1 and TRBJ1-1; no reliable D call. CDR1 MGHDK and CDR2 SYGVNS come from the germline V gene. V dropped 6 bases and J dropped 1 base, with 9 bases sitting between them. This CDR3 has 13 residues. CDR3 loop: CASSGHRNTEAFF. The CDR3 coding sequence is TGTGCCAGCAGCGGGCACAGGAACACTGAAGCTTTCTTT.

The CDR3 sequence: CASSLRGERAYEQYF. The CDR3 DNA reads TGTGCCAGCAGCTTGCGGGGAGAAAGGGCCTACGAGCAGTACTTC. V usage is TRBV5-5 and J usage is TRBJ2-7; a weak D match, TRBD2 (5 bases). The CDR3 sequence is 15 residues long. CDR1 SGHKS and CDR2 YYEKEE come from the germline V gene (reference sequence). V was clipped by 1 base and J by 2 bases, with 13 bases between them. Full variable domain (outside the CDR3, taken from reference TRBV5-5 and TRBJ2-7): DAGVTQSPTHLIKTRGQQVTLRCSPISGHKSVSWYQQVLGQGPQFIFQYYEKEERGRGNFPDRFSARQFPNYSSELNVNALLLGDSALYLCASSLRGERAYEQYFGPGTRLTVT.

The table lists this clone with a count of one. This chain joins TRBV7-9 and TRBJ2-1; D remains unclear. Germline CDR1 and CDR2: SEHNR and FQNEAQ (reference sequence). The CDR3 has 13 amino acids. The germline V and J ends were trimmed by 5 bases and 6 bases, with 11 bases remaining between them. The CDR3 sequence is CASSTSEINEQFF. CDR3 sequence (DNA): TGTGCCAGCAGCACCTCCGAGATCAATGAGCAGTTCTTC.

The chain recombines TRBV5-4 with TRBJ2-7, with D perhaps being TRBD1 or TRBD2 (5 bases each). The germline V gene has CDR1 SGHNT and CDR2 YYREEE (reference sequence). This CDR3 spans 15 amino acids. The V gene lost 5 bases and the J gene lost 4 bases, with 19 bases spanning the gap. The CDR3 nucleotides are TGTGCCAGCAGAGCCGGGACCGCCATGGGGTACGAGCAGTACTTC. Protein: CASRAGTAMGYEQYF.

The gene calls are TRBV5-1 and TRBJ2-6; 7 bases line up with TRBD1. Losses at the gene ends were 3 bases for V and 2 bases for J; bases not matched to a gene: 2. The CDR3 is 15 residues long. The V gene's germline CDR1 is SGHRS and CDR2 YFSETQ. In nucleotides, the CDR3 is TGCGCCAGCAGCTCTCAGGGGGCTGGGGCCAACGTCCTGACTTTC. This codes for CASSSQGAGANVLTF.

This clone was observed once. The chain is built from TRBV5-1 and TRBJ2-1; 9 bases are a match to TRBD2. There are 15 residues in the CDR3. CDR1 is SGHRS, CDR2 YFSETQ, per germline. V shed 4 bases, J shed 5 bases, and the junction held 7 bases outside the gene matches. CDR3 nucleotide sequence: TGCGCCAGCAGCCCGGGGACTAGCCTGAACAATGAGCAGTTCTTC. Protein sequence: CASSPGTSLNNEQFF.

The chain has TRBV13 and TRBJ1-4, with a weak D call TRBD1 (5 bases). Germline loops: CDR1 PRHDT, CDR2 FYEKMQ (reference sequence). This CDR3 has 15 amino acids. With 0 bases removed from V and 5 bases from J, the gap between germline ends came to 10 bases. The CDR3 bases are TGTGCCAGCAGCTTAGGGACAGTAGTGAATGAAAAACTGTTTTTT. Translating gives CASSLGTVVNEKLFF.

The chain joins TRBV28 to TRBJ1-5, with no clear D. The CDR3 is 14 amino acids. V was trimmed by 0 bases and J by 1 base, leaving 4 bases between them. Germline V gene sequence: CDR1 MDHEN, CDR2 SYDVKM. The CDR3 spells CASSLWGSNQPQHF. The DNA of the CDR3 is TGTGCCAGCAGTTTATGGGGAAGCAATCAGCCCCAGCATTTT.

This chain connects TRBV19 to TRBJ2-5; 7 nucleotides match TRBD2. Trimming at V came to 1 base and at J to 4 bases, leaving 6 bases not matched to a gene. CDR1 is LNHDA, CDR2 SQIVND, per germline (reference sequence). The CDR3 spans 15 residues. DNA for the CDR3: TGTGCCAGTAGTATAGTAGTCGAGCGGGGAGAGACCCAGTACTTC. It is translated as CASSIVVERGETQYF.

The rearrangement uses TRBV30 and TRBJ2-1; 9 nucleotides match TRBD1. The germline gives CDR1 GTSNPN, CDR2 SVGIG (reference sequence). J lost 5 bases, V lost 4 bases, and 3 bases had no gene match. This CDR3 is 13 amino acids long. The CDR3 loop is CAWNRGRNNEQFF. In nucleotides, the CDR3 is TGTGCCTGGAACAGGGGGCGCAACAATGAGCAGTTCTTC.

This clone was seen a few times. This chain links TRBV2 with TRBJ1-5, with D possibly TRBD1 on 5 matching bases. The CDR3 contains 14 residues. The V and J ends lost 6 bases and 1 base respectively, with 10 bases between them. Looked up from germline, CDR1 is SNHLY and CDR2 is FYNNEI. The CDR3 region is CASRGWGSNQPQHF. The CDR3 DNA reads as TGTGCCAGCAGGGGATGGGGGAGCAATCAGCCCCAGCATTTT. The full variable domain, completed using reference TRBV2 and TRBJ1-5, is EPEVTQTPSHQVTQMGQEVILRCVPISNHLYFYWYRQILGQKVEFLVSFYNNEISEKSEIFDDQFSVERPDGSNFTLKIRSTKLEDSAMYFCASRGWGSNQPQHFGDGTRLSIL.

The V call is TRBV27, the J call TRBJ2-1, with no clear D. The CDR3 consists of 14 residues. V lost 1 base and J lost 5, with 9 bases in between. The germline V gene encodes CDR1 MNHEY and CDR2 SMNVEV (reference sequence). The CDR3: CASSLLIPNNEQFF. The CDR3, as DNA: TGTGCCAGCAGTTTATTAATTCCGAACAATGAGCAGTTCTTC.

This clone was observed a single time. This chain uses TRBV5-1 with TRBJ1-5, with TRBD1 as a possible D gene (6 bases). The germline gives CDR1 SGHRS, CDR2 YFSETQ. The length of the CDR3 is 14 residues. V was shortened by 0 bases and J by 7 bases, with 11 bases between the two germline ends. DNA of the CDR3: TGCGCCAGCAGCTTGGATTCAGGGGAACAGCCCCAGCATTTT. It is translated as CASSLDSGEQPQHF. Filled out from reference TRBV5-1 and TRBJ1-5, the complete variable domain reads KAGVTQTPRYLIKTRGQQVTLSCSPISGHRSVSWYQQTPGQGLQFLFEYFSETQRNKGNFPGRFSGRQFSNSRSEMNVSTLELGDSALYLCASSLDSGEQPQHFGDGTRLSIL.

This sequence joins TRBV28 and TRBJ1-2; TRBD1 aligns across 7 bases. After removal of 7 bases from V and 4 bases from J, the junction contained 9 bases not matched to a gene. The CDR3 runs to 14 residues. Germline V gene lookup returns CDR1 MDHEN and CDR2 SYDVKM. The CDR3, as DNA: TGTGCCAGCATCCCCCCAGGGGGGGTCTATGGCTACACCTTC. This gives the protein CASIPPGGVYGYTF.